This entry concerns a single TCR beta chain. The data were obtained in a study of blood T cell repertoires in COVID-19. Study-wide context: Acute-phase and convalescent COVID-19 samples originated in the United States, Italy and Spain. Nucleic acid was either cDNA or gDNA, and it came from T cells, B-cell-depleted T cells, or PBMCs.

CDR1 is MDHEN, CDR2 SYDVKM, per germline. The CDR3 has 15 residues. V dropped 5 bases and J dropped 1 base, with 13 bases sitting between them. Under the authors' procedure: Reference gene primers were amplified, and this amplification served to estimate nucleated cell counts. Measured with immunoSEQ multiplex PCR; TCRdb has only the in-frame clones, and not every one. The D gene and trimming were derived from the DNA, and the V and J assignments and clone size from that table. This sample has tens of thousands of clones, with 82% found just once. The TCR originated in a human donor in a cohort sampled during active COVID-19. The sample consisted of peripheral blood. This chain connects TRBV28 to TRBJ2-3; D is undetermined. CDR3: CASSPQTQGTDTQYF. The CDR3 nucleotides read TGTGCCAGCAGTCCACAAACCCAGGGCACAGATACGCAGTATTTT.